The entry below gives a single TCR beta chain sequence along with its context. The antigen is undetermined. The data were obtained in a study of a mutant IDH1 vaccine in newly diagnosed glioma. The CDR3 contains 17 residues. Germline assignment: CDR1 SEHNR and CDR2 FQNEAQ (reference sequence). The J segment lost 3 bases and the V segment lost 1 base, leaving 10 bases of the junction unmatched. This sample's time point: week 5, during vaccination. Vaccination comprised doses that each held 300 ug of mutant IDH1 20-mer peptide, plus topical imiquimod. Here immunoSEQ multiplex PCR was the method, and the copy in TCRdb shows in-frame clones only, minus some. The table lists 25,000 to 30,000 clones, 89% of them singletons.

The sequence was obtained from a man younger than 35 with glioma. V and J are TRBV7-9 and TRBJ1-1; 8 bases map to TRBD1. The material was PBMCs, obtained from a glioma patient whose treatment included an IDH1 peptide vaccine. CDR3 nucleotide sequence: TGTGCCAGCAGCTTAGGGGCTCGACAGGGGACGGACACTGAAGCTTTCTTT. This codes for CASSLGARQGTDTEAFF.